The rows below give T cell receptor beta chains drawn from one sample of a study of T cell repertoires in cytomegalovirus infection. In TCRdb, the reads were re-called with MiXCR into one record per CDR3 protein. Of under 850,000 distinct CDR3 sequences listed, roughly 33% were seen once; the top ten hold over 15%. These TCRs' antigens remain unknown. The sequencing used cultured PBMCs, collected from culture after CMV antigen stimulation. Receptors originate from a human donor in good health (CMV status not recorded). Some clones in this sample may be carry-over from other donors' samples. CDR3s include the opening cysteine and the closing phenylalanine or tryptophan. A D gene is named only where the DNA matches it firmly. Not all rows give a size; the values are once, few, many and, for expanded clones, a class.

.,TRBD1,TRBJ1-4,TRBV18,CASSSQQGAGEKLFF,TGTGCCAGCTCATCTCAACAGGGGGCGGGTGAAAAACTGTTTTTT
.,.,TRBJ1-1,TRBV27,CASTLVSGANTEAFF,TGTGCCAGCACCCTAGTTTCGGGGGCGAACACTGAAGCTTTCTTT
.,.,TRBJ2-1,TRBV19,CATGSGESSYNEQFF,TGTGCCACGGGATCTGGGGAAAGCTCCTACAATGAGCAGTTCTTC
.,.,TRBJ2-3,TRBV7-4,CASSFGRDGSTSTDTQYF,TGTGCCAGCAGCTTCGGGCGGGATGGATCAACTAGCACAGATACGCAGTATTTT
.,TRBD1,TRBJ2-1,TRBV6-4,CASSDSRQGAYNEQFF,TGTGCCAGCAGTGACTCCAGGCAGGGGGCCTACAATGAGCAGTTCTTC
.,TRBD1,TRBJ1-2,TRBV7-8,CASSLVRDRGLGYTF,TGTGCCAGCAGCTTAGTCCGGGACAGGGGGCTTGGCTACACCTTC
.,TRBD2,TRBJ2-2,TRBV14,CASSQDGAGGPGGELFF,TGTGCCAGCAGCCAAGACGGAGCGGGAGGGCCAGGCGGGGAGCTGTTTTTT
few,TRBD1,TRBJ1-2,TRBV19,CASSWTGGVYGYTF,TGTGCCAGTAGCTGGACAGGGGGAGTCTATGGCTACACCTTC
.,.,TRBJ1-2,TRBV5-6,CASSEGLASYGYTF,TGTGCCAGCAGCGAAGGACTGGCAAGCTATGGCTACACCTTC
.,.,TRBJ1-1,TRBV4-1,CASSQGLGAFF,TGCGCCAGCAGCCAAGGACTTGGGGCTTTCTTT
.,.,TRBJ2-5,TRBV4-1,CASSQPLGGQETQYF,TGCGCCAGCAGCCAGCCCCTGGGAGGTCAAGAGACCCAGTACTTC
.,.,TRBJ1-1,TRBV7-2,CASSLGSSANTEAFF,TGTGCCAGCAGCTTAGGGTCGTCAGCGAACACTGAAGCTTTCTTT
.,.,TRBJ2-3,TRBV2,CATGSSLLDTQYF,TGTGCCACCGGGAGCTCCCTCCTAGATACGCAGTATTTT
.,TRBD2,TRBJ2-1,TRBV6-4,CASSDSQSGRAHEQFF,TGTGCCAGCAGTGACTCGCAAAGCGGGAGGGCCCATGAGCAGTTCTTC
few,.,TRBJ2-1,TRBV7-6,CASSFGLDNEQFF,TGTGCCAGCAGCTTCGGACTGGACAATGAGCAGTTCTTC
.,TRBD2,TRBJ2-1,TRBV5-4,CASSFGLAGGPSYNEQFF,TGTGCCAGCAGCTTCGGACTAGCGGGGGGGCCCTCCTACAATGAGCAGTTCTTC
few,.,TRBJ2-7,TRBV6-1,CASSRTVGTASVDEQYF,TGTGCCAGCAGCCGTACTGTTGGGACGGCGAGCGTGGACGAGCAGTACTTC
.,.,TRBJ1-4,TRBV27,CASSLRAGGEKLFF,TGTGCCAGCAGTTTGAGGGCAGGTGGGGAAAAACTGTTTTTT
.,TRBD1,TRBJ2-7,TRBV20-1,CSAWDSPSYEQYF,TGCAGTGCCTGGGACAGCCCTTCCTACGAGCAGTACTTC
.,.,TRBJ2-1,TRBV9,CASSVDIAHTPNEQFF,TGTGCCAGCAGCGTGGACATAGCCCATACTCCCAATGAGCAGTTCTTC
.,.,TRBJ2-7,TRBV10-1,CASSESIGTVFYEQYF,TGCGCCAGCAGTGAGTCGATAGGGACGGTTTTCTACGAGCAGTACTTC
once,.,TRBJ2-3,TRBV7-4,CASSPLALGASTDTQYF,TGTGCCAGCAGCCCACTAGCTTTAGGGGCTAGCACAGATACGCAGTATTTT
once,.,TRBJ2-2,TRBV12-3/TRBV12-4,CASSSDYPTGELFF,TGTGCCAGCAGTTCGGACTATCCCACCGGGGAGCTGTTTTTT
.,.,TRBJ1-1,TRBV20-1,CSASQTGDLNTEAFF,TGCAGTGCTAGTCAGACAGGAGATTTGAACACTGAAGCTTTCTTT
.,.,TRBJ1-5,TRBV24-1,CATSDSRTSNQPQHF,TGTGCCACCAGTGATTCCAGGACAAGCAATCAGCCCCAGCATTTT
few,TRBD1,TRBJ1-4,TRBV7-6,CASSPGTGRIRWLNEKLFF,TGTGCCAGCAGCCCCGGGACAGGAAGAATTCGGTGGTTGAATGAAAAACTGTTTTTT
many,.,TRBJ2-3,TRBV7-2,CASSLERVDTQYF,TGTGCCAGCAGCTTAGAACGGGTGGATACGCAGTATTTT
.,.,TRBJ2-1,TRBV18,CASSPPATGPNKQFF,TGTGCCAGCTCACCCCCCGCGACCGGCCCCAATAAGCAGTTCTTC
.,TRBD1,TRBJ2-1,TRBV5-6,CASSFLRGLPYNEQFF,TGTGCCAGCAGCTTTCTCAGGGGGCTACCTTACAATGAGCAGTTCTTC
few,.,TRBJ1-2,TRBV28,CASSLVQAAGYTF,TGTGCCAGCAGTTTAGTGCAGGCGGCTGGCTACACCTTC